The 16 T cell receptor beta chains in this list originate from one sample, sequenced in a study of cytomegalovirus exposure and HLA in healthy donors. The table came from immunoSEQ multiplex PCR; TCRdb's copy has only in-frame clones and leaves some out. The table records 75,000 to 100,000 clones, 95% to 98% of them present only once. Sequencing input: PBMCs. Receptors were obtained from a man younger than 35 in good health and CMV-seronegative.

This chain uses TRBV11-2 with TRBJ2-1, with D possibly being TRBD2 (6 bases). CDR1 is SGHAT and CDR2 is FQNNGV in the germline V gene. Trimming took 6 bases from V and 0 from J, leaving 15 bases between them. This CDR3 has 16 amino acids. CDR3 region: CASRRLARSSYNEQFF. As DNA, the CDR3 is TGTGCCAGCAGAAGGCTAGCGCGGAGCTCCTACAATGAGCAGTTCTTC.

The chain carries TRBV30 and TRBJ1-4, with D maybe TRBD1 (5 bases). Trimming removed 4 bases from V and 3 bases from J, with 18 bases in between. The CDR3 length is 16 residues. Germline V gives CDR1 GTSNPN, CDR2 SVGIG (reference sequence). CDR3 sequence reads: CAWNMAPPTANEKLFF. The CDR3 DNA sequence: TGTGCCTGGAACATGGCCCCCCCGACAGCTAATGAAAAACTGTTTTTT.

The chain is built from TRBV5-1 and TRBJ2-1; 9 bases match TRBD2. The germline CDR1 and CDR2 sequences are SGHRS and YFSETQ. The length of the CDR3 is 15 residues. Trimming took 0 bases from V and 6 from J; bases not matched to a gene: 4. The CDR3 nucleotides are TGCGCCAGCAGCTTGGACGGGACTAGCATCAATGAGCAGTTCTTC. It is translated as CASSLDGTSINEQFF.

The V gene is TRBV9, the J gene TRBJ2-1; D possibly corresponds to TRBD1 (5 bases). V lost 2 bases, J lost 6 bases, and 15 bases lay in between. CDR1 and CDR2 (germline): SGDLS, YYNGEE. This CDR3 comprises 15 residues. Written as DNA, the CDR3 is TGTGCCAGCAGCGTTTGGGGAAATACAGGCAATGAGCAGTTCTTC. Amino acids: CASSVWGNTGNEQFF.

The CDR3, as DNA: TGTGCCAGCAGCCCATACTTGGGACTAGCCTCCTACAATGAGCAGTTCTTC. It codes for CASSPYLGLASYNEQFF. V and J are TRBV11-3 and TRBJ2-1, with 9 bases fitting TRBD2. The V and J ends lost 5 bases and 0 bases, in that order; junction bases with no gene match: 8. Germline V gene data show CDR1 as SGHNT and CDR2 as YENEEA. The CDR3 has 17 amino acids.

This clone has only one observation. This sequence joins TRBV11-2 and TRBJ2-1; 7 bases are a match to TRBD2. Losses at the gene ends were 5 bases for V and 2 bases for J; bases not matched to a gene: 6. CDR1 SGHAT and CDR2 FQNNGV come from the germline V gene. The length of the CDR3 is 15 residues. CDR3 protein: CASSPIAGPYNEQFF. CDR3 nucleotides: TGTGCCAGCAGCCCCATAGCGGGCCCCTACAATGAGCAGTTCTTC.

Here the CDR3 DNA reads TGTGCCAGCAGCGTAGGAGTAGCGGGAGTGGCAGATACGCAGTATTTT. Encoded protein: CASSVGVAGVADTQYF. The chain employs TRBV9 and TRBJ2-3, with 9 bases that match TRBD2. Germline V gene lookup returns CDR1 SGDLS and CDR2 YYNGEE. The CDR3 loop spans 16 amino acids. V lost 0 bases and J lost 4; bases outside the gene matches: 6.

The rearrangement uses TRBV5-1 and TRBJ2-1, with TRBD2 identical over 11 bases. Germline V gives CDR1 SGHRS, CDR2 YFSETQ. The V and J ends lost 4 bases and 4 bases, in that order; junction bases with no gene match: 10. This CDR3 comprises 17 residues. CDR3 nucleotides: TGCGCCAGCAGCCAGACTAGCGGGATCCCCGGGTACAATGAGCAGTTCTTC. Translating it yields CASSQTSGIPGYNEQFF.

J is TRBJ2-1 and V is TRBV9; 11 nucleotides align to TRBD2. From germline, CDR1 is SGDLS and CDR2 YYNGEE. J gave up 8 bases and V 7 bases, and 20 bases lay outside the gene matches. The CDR3 loop spans 18 amino acids. CDR3 sequence: CASGSRVTLAGDSDEQFF. CDR3 nucleotides: TGTGCCAGCGGGTCCCGCGTGACACTAGCGGGAGATAGCGATGAGCAGTTCTTC.

The chain is built from TRBV9 and TRBJ2-1, with TRBD1 identical over 8 bases. Per the germline V gene, CDR1 is SGDLS and CDR2 is YYNGEE. The junction had 4 bases not matched to a gene; V was cut back by 1 base and J by 4 bases. The CDR3 is 15 residues long. The CDR3 bases are TGTGCCAGCAGCGTACAGGGGGCAGGGTACAATGAGCAGTTCTTC. Protein product: CASSVQGAGYNEQFF.

The rearrangement joins TRBV7-8 to TRBJ2-7; D is unresolved. The CDR3 loop spans 14 amino acids. Germline assignment: CDR1 SGHVS and CDR2 FQNEAQ. V lost 5 bases and J lost 2, with 13 bases in between. CDR3 DNA: TGTGCCAGCAGCACACGTCGAGGAGCCTACGAGCAGTACTTC. Encoded protein: CASSTRRGAYEQYF.

This clone was observed a single time. This chain uses TRBV2 with TRBJ2-7, with D tentatively TRBD1 (6 bases). Germline loops: CDR1 SNHLY, CDR2 FYNNEI. V lost 5 bases to trimming and J lost 0 bases, with 11 bases between them. This CDR3 region has 14 residues. This CDR3 is CASSSRTVSYEQYF. CDR3 in DNA: TGTGCCAGCAGTTCCCGGACAGTCTCCTACGAGCAGTACTTC.

The chain has TRBV11-3 and TRBJ2-7, with 7 bases that match TRBD2. Germline loops: CDR1 SGHNT, CDR2 YENEEA. The CDR3 spans 18 residues. Trimming removed 0 bases from V and 0 bases from J; junction bases left unmatched: 11. CDR3 sequence (DNA): TGTGCCAGCAGCTTAGATCGCCTAGCGGTGAGAAGCTCCTACGAGCAGTACGTC. Translated, it gives CASSLDRLAVRSSYEQYV.

The chain joins TRBV27 to TRBJ1-2, with a weak D call TRBD1 (5 bases). The CDR3 length is 13 residues. Germline assignment: CDR1 MNHEY and CDR2 SMNVEV (reference sequence). Between the trimmed V and J ends, which lost 4 bases and 4 bases, there was a span of 10 bases. CDR3 nucleotide sequence: TGTGCCAGCAGTTCAGTCGACAGCTATGGCTACACCTTC. It is translated as CASSSVDSYGYTF.

J is TRBJ2-3 and V is TRBV5-1; tentative D call: TRBD2 (5 bases). The CDR3 spans 11 residues. The V end was cut by 4 bases, the J end by 6 bases, with 6 bases between. CDR1 and CDR2 (germline): SGHRS, YFSETQ. The CDR3 sequence: CASSEGDTQYF. CDR3 DNA sequence: TGCGCCAGCAGCGAGGGTGATACGCAGTATTTT.

The rearrangement uses TRBV18 and TRBJ2-7, with D perhaps matching TRBD1 (5 bases). The CDR3 runs 14 residues. Trimming took off 0 bases at V and 2 bases at J, with 8 bases between the two ends. The germline V gene encodes CDR1 KGHSH and CDR2 LQKENI. The CDR3 DNA reads as TGTGCCAGCTCACCACCAGTAGGGGCCTACGAGCAGTACTTC. Translating it yields CASSPPVGAYEQYF.